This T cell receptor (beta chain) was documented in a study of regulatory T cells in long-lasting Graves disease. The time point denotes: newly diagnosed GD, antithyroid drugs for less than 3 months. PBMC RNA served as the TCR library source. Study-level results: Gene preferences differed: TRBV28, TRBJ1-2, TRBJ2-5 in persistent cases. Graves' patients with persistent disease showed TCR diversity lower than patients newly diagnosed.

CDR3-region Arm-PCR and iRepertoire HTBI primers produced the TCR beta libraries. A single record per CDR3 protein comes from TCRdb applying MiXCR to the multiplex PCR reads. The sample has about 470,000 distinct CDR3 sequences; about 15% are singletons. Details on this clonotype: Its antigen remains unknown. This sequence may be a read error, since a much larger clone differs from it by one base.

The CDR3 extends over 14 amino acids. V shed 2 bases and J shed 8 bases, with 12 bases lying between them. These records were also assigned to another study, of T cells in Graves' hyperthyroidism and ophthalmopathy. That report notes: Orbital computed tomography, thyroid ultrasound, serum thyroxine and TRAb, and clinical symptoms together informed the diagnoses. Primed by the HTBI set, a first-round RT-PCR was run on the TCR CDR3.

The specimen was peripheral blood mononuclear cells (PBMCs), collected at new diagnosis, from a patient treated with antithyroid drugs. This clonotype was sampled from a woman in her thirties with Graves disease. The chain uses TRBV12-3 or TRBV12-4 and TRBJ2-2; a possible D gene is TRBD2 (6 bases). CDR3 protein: CASSLSPGGGELFF. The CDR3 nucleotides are TGTGCCAGCAGTTTATCTCCCGGGGGAGGGGAGCTGTTTTTT.